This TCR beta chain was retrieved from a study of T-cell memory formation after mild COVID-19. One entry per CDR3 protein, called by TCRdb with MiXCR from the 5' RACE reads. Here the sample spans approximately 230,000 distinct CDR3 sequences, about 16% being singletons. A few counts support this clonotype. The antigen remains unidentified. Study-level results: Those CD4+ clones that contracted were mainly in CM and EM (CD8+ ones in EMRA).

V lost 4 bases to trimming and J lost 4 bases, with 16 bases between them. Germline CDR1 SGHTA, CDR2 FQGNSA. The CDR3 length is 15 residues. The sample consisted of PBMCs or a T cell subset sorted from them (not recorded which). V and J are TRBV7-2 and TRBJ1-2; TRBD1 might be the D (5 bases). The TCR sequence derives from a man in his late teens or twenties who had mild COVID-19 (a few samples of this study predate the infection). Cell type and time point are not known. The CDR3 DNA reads TGTGCCAGCAGCTCTCAGGGTACGTCTAGCTATGGCTACACCTTC. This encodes CASSSQGTSSYGYTF.